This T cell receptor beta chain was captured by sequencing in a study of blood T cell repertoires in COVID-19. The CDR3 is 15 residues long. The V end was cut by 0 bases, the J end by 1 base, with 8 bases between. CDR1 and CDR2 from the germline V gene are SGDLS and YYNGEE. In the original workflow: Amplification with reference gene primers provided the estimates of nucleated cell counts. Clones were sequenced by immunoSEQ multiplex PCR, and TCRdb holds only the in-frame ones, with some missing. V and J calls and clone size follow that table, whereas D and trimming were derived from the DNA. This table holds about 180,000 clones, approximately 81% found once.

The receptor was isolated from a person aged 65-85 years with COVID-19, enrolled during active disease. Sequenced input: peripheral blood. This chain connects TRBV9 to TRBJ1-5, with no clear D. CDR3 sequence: CASSVVSRSNQPQHF. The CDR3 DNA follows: TGTGCCAGCAGCGTAGTGTCTAGAAGCAATCAGCCCCAGCATTTT.